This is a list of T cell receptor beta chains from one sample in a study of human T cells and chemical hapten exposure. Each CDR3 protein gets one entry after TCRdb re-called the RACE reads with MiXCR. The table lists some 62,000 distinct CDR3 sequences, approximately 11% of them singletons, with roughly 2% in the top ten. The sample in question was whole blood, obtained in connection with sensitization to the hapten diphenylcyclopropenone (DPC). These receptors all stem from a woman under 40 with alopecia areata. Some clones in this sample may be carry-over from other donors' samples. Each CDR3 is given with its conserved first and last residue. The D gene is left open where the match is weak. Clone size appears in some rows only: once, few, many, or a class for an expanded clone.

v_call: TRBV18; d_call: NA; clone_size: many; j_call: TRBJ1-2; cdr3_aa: CASSPPSYAYGYTF; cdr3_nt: TGTGCCAGCTCACCACCCTCCTATGCCTATGGCTACACCTTC
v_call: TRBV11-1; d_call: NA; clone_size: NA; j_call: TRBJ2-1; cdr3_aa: CASSLNRGNEQFF; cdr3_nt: TGTGCCAGCAGCTTGAATAGAGGCAATGAGCAGTTCTTC
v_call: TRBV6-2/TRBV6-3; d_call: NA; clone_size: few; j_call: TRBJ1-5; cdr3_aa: CASSYSLVQPQHF; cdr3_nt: TGTGCCAGCAGTTACTCATTGGTCCAGCCCCAGCATTTT
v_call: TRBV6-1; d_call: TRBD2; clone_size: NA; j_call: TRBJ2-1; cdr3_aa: CASSTGTSGYNEQFF; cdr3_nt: TGTGCCAGCAGTACCGGGACTAGCGGGTACAATGAGCAGTTCTTT
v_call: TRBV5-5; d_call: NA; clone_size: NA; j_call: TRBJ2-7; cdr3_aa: CASSFEGASSYEQYF; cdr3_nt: TGTGCCAGCAGCTTCGAAGGGGCCAGCTCCTACGAGCAGTACTTC
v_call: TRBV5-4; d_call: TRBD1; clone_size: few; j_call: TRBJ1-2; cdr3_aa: CASSLSQGVANYGYTF; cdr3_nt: TGTGCCAGCAGCTTGAGCCAGGGGGTAGCTAACTATGGCTACACCTTC
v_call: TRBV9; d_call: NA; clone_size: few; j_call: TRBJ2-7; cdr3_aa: CASSVGPGDYEQYF; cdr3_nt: TGTGCCAGCAGCGTAGGCCCAGGGGACTACGAGCAGTACTTC
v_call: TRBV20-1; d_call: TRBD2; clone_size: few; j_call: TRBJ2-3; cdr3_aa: CSAPGLAGGVPDTQYF; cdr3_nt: TGCAGTGCTCCCGGACTAGCGGGAGGAGTGCCCGATACGCAGTATTTT
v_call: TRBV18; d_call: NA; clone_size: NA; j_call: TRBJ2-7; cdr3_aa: CASSPGTTSYEQYF; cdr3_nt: TGTGCCAGCTCACCAGGGACCACCTCCTACGAGCAGTACTTC
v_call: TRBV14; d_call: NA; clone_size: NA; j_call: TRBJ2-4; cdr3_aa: CASSQALNIQYF; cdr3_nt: TGTGCCAGCAGCCAAGCGTTGAACATTCAGTACTTC
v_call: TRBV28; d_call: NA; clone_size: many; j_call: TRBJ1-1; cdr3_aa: CASRRMNTEAFF; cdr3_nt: TGTGCCAGCAGGAGAATGAACACTGAAGCTTTCTTT
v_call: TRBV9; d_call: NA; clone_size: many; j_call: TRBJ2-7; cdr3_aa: CASSVGSSTSYEQYF; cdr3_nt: TGTGCCAGCAGCGTAGGCTCCTCGACTAGCTACGAGCAGTACTTC
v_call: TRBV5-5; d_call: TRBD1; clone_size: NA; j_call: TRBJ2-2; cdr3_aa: CASSPQTGTNTGELFF; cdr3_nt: TGTGCCAGCAGCCCCCAGACAGGGACCAACACCGGGGAGCTGTTTTTT
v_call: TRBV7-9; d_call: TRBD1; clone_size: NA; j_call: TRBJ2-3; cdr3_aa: CASSLYGTGVTDTQYF; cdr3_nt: TGTGCCAGCAGCTTATATGGGACAGGGGTCACAGATACGCAGTATTTT
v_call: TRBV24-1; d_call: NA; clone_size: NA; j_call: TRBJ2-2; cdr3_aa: CATSDSGLNTGELFF; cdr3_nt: TGTGCCACCAGTGATTCGGGGCTGAACACCGGGGAGCTGTTTTTT
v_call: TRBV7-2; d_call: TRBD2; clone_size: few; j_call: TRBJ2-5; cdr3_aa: CASSFLPGTSGGDQETQYF; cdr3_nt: TGTGCCAGCAGCTTTCTCCCCGGGACTAGCGGGGGGGACCAAGAGACCCAGTACTTC
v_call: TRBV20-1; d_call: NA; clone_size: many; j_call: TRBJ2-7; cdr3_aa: CSAEVAYEQYF; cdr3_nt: TGCAGTGCGGAGGTCGCCTACGAGCAGTACTTC
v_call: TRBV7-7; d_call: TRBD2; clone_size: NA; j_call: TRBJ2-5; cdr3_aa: CASSHTSGGYQETQYF; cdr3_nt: TGTGCCAGCAGCCATACTAGCGGGGGGTACCAAGAGACCCAGTACTTC
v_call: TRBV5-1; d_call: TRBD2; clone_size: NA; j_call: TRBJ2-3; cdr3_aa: CASSSGTNVWDTQYF; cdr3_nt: TGCGCCAGCAGCTCCGGGACTAATGTTTGGGATACGCAGTATTTT
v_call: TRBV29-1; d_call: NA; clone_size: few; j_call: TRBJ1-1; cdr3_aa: CSASLAGANTEAFF; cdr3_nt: TGCAGCGCCTCCCTGGCAGGGGCGAACACTGAAGCTTTCTTT
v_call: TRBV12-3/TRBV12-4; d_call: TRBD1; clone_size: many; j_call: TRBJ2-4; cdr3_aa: CASRPPGTGDNIQYF; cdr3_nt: TGTGCCAGCAGACCCCCCGGGACAGGGGACAACATTCAGTACTTC
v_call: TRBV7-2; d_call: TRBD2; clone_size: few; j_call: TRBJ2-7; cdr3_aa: CASSKLARLAGGHSSYEQYF; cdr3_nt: TGTGCCAGCAGCAAACTTGCCCGACTAGCGGGGGGCCATAGCTCCTACGAGCAGTACTTC
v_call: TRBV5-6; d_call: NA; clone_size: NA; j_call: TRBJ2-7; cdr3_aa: CASTTPGQRSSQEQYF; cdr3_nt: TGTGCCAGCACGACCCCAGGGCAGAGATCATCCCAAGAGCAGTACTTC
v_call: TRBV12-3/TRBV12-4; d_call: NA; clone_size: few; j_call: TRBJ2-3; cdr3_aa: CASSLGSHTDTQYF; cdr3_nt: TGTGCCAGCAGTTTAGGATCTCACACAGATACGCAGTATTTT
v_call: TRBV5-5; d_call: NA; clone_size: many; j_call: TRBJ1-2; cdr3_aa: CASSLGTIAYTF; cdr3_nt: TGTGCCAGCAGCTTGGGGACGATCGCCTACACCTTC
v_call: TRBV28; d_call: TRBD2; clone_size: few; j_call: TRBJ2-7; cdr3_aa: CASNTPSGRAPHEQYF; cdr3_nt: TGTGCCAGCAATACTCCTAGCGGGAGGGCCCCTCACGAGCAGTACTTC
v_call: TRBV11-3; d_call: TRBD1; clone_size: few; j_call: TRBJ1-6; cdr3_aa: CASSIRQGNNSPLHF; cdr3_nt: TGTGCCAGCAGCATTAGACAGGGGAATAATTCACCCCTCCACTTT
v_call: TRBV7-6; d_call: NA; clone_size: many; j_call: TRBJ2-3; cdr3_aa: CASSVMVPPATDTQYF; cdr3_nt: TGTGCCAGCAGCGTCATGGTCCCGCCTGCCACAGATACGCAGTATTTT
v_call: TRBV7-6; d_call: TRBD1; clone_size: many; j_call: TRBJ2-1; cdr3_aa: CADPRDRDIHEQFF; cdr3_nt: TGTGCCGACCCCCGGGACAGGGACATCCATGAGCAGTTCTTC
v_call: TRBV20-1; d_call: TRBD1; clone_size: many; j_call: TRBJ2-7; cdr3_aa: CSARPTGQGSYEQYF; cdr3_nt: TGCAGTGCTAGACCTACTGGACAGGGCTCCTACGAGCAGTACTTC
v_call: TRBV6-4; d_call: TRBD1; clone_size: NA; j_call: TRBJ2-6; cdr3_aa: CASSGQASDVLTF; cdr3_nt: TGTGCCAGCAGCGGACAGGCGAGCGACGTCCTGACTTTC
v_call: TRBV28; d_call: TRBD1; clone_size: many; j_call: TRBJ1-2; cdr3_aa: CASSPSDRDYGYTF; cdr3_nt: TGTGCCAGCAGTCCTTCGGACAGGGACTATGGCTACACCTTC
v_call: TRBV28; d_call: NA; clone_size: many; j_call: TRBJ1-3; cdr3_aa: CASSLSQHSGNTIYF; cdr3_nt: TGTGCCAGCAGTTTGTCACAACACTCTGGAAACACCATATATTTT
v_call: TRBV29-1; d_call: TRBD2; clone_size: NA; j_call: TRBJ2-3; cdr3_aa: CSVQGGRAPLSADTQYF; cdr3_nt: TGCAGCGTTCAAGGCGGGAGGGCCCCCCTAAGCGCAGATACGCAGTATTTT
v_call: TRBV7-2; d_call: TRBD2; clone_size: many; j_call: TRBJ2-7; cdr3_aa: CASSLTSGGAFYEQYF; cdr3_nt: TGTGCCAGCAGCTTAACTAGCGGGGGGGCGTTTTACGAGCAGTACTTC
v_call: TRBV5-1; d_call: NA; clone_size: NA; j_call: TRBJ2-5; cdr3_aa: CASRPGSTETQYF; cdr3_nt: TGCGCCAGCCGGCCCGGGTCCACGGAGACCCAGTACTTC
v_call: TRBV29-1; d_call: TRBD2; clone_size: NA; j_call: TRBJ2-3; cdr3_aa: CSVASGRAVADTQYF; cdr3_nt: TGCAGCGTTGCAAGCGGGAGGGCCGTCGCAGATACGCAGTATTTT
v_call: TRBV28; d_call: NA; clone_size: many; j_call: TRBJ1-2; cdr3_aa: CATKMGPSLNYGYTF; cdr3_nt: TGTGCCACCAAGATGGGTCCTTCTCTTAACTATGGCTACACCTTC
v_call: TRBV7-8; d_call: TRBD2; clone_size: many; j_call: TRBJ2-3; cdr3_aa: CASSLWSSGGSDTQYF; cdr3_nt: TGTGCCAGCAGCTTATGGTCTAGCGGGGGGAGTGATACGCAGTATTTT
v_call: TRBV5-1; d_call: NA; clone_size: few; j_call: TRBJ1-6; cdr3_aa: CASSLEPGQPSPLHF; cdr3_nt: TGCGCCAGCAGCTTGGAACCGGGACAACCTTCACCCCTCCACTTT
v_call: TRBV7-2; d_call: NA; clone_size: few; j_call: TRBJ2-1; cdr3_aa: CASSLILIGSSYNEQFF; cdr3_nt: TGTGCCAGCAGCTTAATTTTAATCGGGAGCTCCTACAATGAGCAGTTCTTC
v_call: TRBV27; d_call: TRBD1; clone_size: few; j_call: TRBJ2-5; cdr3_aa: CASTNLEGGQAARVYF; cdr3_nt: TGTGCCAGCACAAATCTGGAAGGCGGACAGGCTGCCAGGGTGTACTTC
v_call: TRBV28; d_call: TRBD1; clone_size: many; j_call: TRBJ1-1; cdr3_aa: CASTGIDRGRTEAFF; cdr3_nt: TGTGCCAGCACTGGAATAGACAGGGGAAGGACTGAAGCTTTCTTT
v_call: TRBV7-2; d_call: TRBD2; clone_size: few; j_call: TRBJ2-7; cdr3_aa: CASSLVASGNGIYEQYF; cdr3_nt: TGTGCCAGCAGCTTAGTGGCTAGCGGGAACGGGATCTACGAGCAGTACTTC
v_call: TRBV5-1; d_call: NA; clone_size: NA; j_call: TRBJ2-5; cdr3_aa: CASTFTLQETQYF; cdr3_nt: TGCGCCAGCACTTTTACCCTCCAAGAGACCCAGTACTTC
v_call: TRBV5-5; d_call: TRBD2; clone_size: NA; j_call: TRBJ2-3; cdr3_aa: CASSLGGLAGGSTDTQYF; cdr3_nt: TGTGCCAGCAGCTTGGGTGGACTAGCGGGGGGAAGTACAGATACGCAGTATTTT
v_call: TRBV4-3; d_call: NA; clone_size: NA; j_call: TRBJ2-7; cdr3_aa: CASSQGVGSLYEQYF; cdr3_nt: TGCGCCAGCAGCCAAGGGGTCGGCAGCCTCTACGAGCAGTACTTC
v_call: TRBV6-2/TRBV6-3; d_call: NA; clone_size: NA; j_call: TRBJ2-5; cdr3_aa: CAAANRPQETQYF; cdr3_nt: TGTGCCGCAGCTAACAGACCGCAAGAGACCCAGTACTTC
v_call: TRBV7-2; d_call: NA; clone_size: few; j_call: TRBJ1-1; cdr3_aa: CASRRLDNMGTEAFF; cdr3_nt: TGTGCCAGCAGAAGGTTGGATAATATGGGAACTGAAGCTTTCTTT
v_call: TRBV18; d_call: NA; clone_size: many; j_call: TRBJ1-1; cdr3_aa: CASSIQRNPNTEAFF; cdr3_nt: TGTGCCAGCTCTATACAGAGGAACCCGAACACTGAAGCTTTCTTT
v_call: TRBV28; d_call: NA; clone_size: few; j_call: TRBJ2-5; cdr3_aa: CASMGAYQETQYF; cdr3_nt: TGTGCCAGCATGGGGGCGTACCAAGAGACCCAGTACTTC
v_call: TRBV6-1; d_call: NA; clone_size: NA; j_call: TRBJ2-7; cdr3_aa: CASLARTGSSYEQYF; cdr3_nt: TGTGCTTCACTCGCCCGGACGGGGAGCTCCTACGAGCAGTACTTC
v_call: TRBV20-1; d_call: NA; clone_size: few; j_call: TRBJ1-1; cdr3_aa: CSAGDDGGIAFF; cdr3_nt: TGCAGTGCTGGAGACGATGGGGGTATAGCTTTCTTT
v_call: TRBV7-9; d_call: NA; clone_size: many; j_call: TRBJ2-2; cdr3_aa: CASSPSGTGELFF; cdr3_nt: TGTGCCAGCAGCCCTTCCGGAACCGGGGAGCTGTTTTTT
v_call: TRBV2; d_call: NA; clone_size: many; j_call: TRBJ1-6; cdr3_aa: CASNDRGSPLHF; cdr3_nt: TGTGCCAGCAACGACCGGGGTTCACCCCTCCACTTT
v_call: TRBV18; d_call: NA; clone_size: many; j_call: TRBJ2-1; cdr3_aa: CASSSLSDEQFF; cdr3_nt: TGTGCCAGCTCATCCCTCAGCGATGAGCAGTTCTTC
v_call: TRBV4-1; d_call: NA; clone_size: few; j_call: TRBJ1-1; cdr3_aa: CASSQPPESEAFF; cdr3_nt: TGCGCCAGCAGCCAACCGCCAGAGTCTGAAGCTTTCTTT
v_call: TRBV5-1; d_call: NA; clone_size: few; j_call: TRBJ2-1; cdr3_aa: CASSLARDEQFF; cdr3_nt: TGCGCCAGCAGCTTGGCCAGGGATGAGCAGTTCTTC
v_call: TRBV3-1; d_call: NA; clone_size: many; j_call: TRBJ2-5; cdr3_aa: CASSQATTRGASTQYF; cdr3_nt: TGTGCCAGCAGCCAGGCGACAACTAGAGGGGCTTCGACCCAGTACTTC
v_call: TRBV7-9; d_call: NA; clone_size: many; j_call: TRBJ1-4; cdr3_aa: CASSTPDSLGEKLFF; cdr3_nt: TGTGCCAGCAGCACCCCGGACAGCTTGGGGGAAAAACTGTTTTTT